This TCR beta chain was recovered during a study of blood T cell repertoires in COVID-19. The overall study: Some COVID-19 samples were acute and others convalescent; all came from the United States, Italy and Spain. The analysed material was cDNA or gDNA that came from T cells, B-cell-depleted T cells, or PBMCs.

The CDR3 runs to 16 residues. CDR1 is LGHDT, CDR2 YNNKEL, per germline (reference sequence). J was trimmed by 0 bases and V by 4 bases; bases with no gene match: 4. As handled by the study authors: Reference gene primer amplification gave estimated nucleated cell counts. Measured with immunoSEQ multiplex PCR; TCRdb has only the in-frame clones, and not every one. That table is the source of V, J and clone size, and D and trimming were worked out from the DNA. The sample has approximately 190,000 clones; almost 85% are singletons. The rearrangement links TRBV3-1 (or the pseudogene TRBV3-2) to TRBJ2-2, with 8 positions matching TRBD2. Sample: peripheral blood. The TCR sequence derives from a woman aged 65 to 85 with active or convalescent COVID-19. In DNA form, the CDR3 reads TGTGCCAGCAGCCTAAATAGCGGGGCGAACACCGGGGAGCTGTTTTTT. Translated: CASSLNSGANTGELFF.